The rows below give T cell receptor beta chains drawn from one sample of a study of blood T cell repertoires in COVID-19. Profiling relied on immunoSEQ multiplex PCR, and the TCRdb table lists in-frame clones only, not all of them. This sample has about 150,000 clones, with roughly four fifths found just once. Input material: peripheral blood. These receptors were collected from a human donor with acute or convalescent COVID-19. The donor label of this sample is uncertain. The CDR3 runs from the conserved cysteine through the conserved F or W. The D gene is left open where the match is weak. Not every row has a clone size; where given, it reads once, few, many or a size class.

clone_size | j_call | d_call | v_call | cdr3_nt | cdr3_aa
once | TRBJ1-3 | - | TRBV3-1/TRBV3-2 | TGTGCCAGCAGTCACGAGAGGGTGGTGGACACCATATATTTT | CASSHERVVDTIYF
once | TRBJ2-2 | TRBD2 | TRBV20-1 | TGCAGTGCTAGTAGCGGGGGGGCAAACACCGGGGAGCTGTTTTTT | CSASSGGANTGELFF
- | TRBJ2-5 | TRBD2 | TRBV4-2 | TGTGCCAGCAGCTCAAGGCTAGCGGGGTCTGAGACCCAGTACTTC | CASSSRLAGSETQYF
- | TRBJ1-5 | - | TRBV9 | TGTGCCAGCAGCGTACGGGGTGATAGCAATCAGCCCCAGCATTTT | CASSVRGDSNQPQHF
- | TRBJ2-2 | TRBD1 | TRBV15 | TGTGCCACCAGCAGGGGCAGGGGGCTCGGCGGGGAGCTGTTTTTT | CATSRGRGLGGELFF
- | TRBJ2-3 | - | TRBV6-6 | TGTGCCAGCAGTTATAGCGATACGCAGTATTTT | CASSYSDTQYF
once | TRBJ1-2 | TRBD1 | TRBV30 | TGTGCCTGGATTAAGGGGACAGGGGGAGTCCTAAGCTATGGCTACACCTTC | CAWIKGTGGVLSYGYTF
- | TRBJ1-1 | TRBD1 | TRBV4-3 | TGCGCCAGCAGCCAAGAAAGGGGGCGTAACACTGAAGCTTTCTTT | CASSQERGRNTEAFF
few | TRBJ2-7 | - | TRBV21-1 | TGTGCCAGCAGCAATACCCCCGGGACAGTTAGCGGGGGGAATTCGGAGCAGTACTTC | CASSNTPGTVSGGNSEQYF
- | TRBJ2-7 | - | TRBV18 | TGTGCCAGCTCACCGACTTGGGAGACTTACGAGCAGTACTTC | CASSPTWETYEQYF
- | TRBJ2-3 | TRBD1 | TRBV30 | TGTGCCTGGAGCGGGGCACAGGGGGCCGGCACAGATACGCAGTATTTT | CAWSGAQGAGTDTQYF
- | TRBJ2-1 | TRBD2 | TRBV7-7 | TGTGCCAGCAGCCCGGGACTAGCGGATTACAATGAGCAGTTCTTC | CASSPGLADYNEQFF
- | TRBJ2-7 | - | TRBV12-3/TRBV12-4 | TGTGCCAGCAGTTCCGCGCGCGCCTACGAGCAGTACTTC | CASSSARAYEQYF
- | TRBJ2-7 | - | TRBV19 | TGTGCCAGTAGTATTGACACCTACGAGCAGTACTTC | CASSIDTYEQYF
- | TRBJ1-3 | - | TRBV9 | TGTGCCAGCAGCGTAGGGGGGCGTGGGGCAGACACCATATATTTT | CASSVGGRGADTIYF
- | TRBJ1-5 | - | TRBV5-8 | TGTGCCAGCAGTGGAGGTTTTGGAAATCAGCCCCAGCATTTT | CASSGGFGNQPQHF
once | TRBJ2-5 | - | TRBV9 | TGTGCCAGCAGTCTTACGGCAGGCCTTAGAGAGACCCAGTACTTC | CASSLTAGLRETQYF
- | TRBJ2-7 | - | TRBV15 | TGTGCCACCAGCAGAGATGGATTAGCCTTAACCTACGAGCAGTACTTC | CATSRDGLALTYEQYF
- | TRBJ1-6 | - | TRBV4-2 | TGTGCCAGCAGCCGACAGACAGATAACTCACCCCTCCACTTT | CASSRQTDNSPLHF
- | TRBJ1-4 | - | TRBV7-9 | TGTGCCAGCAGCTTCATTGGGCAGCCTAATGAAAAACTGTTTTTT | CASSFIGQPNEKLFF
- | TRBJ2-1 | TRBD2 | TRBV6-5 | TGTGCCAGCAGACCTACTAGCGGGGCCAACAATGAGCAGTTCTTC | CASRPTSGANNEQFF
- | TRBJ1-2 | TRBD1 | TRBV6-2/TRBV6-3 | TGTGCCAGCAGTTCGAGACCGGGACAGGGCGAGAATGGCTACACCTTC | CASSSRPGQGENGYTF
- | TRBJ1-5 | - | TRBV21-1 | TGTGCCAGCAGCAAAGCCCCGACAGGGGGCGGGGGCAATCAGCCCCAGCATTTT | CASSKAPTGGGGNQPQHF
- | TRBJ2-3 | TRBD2 | TRBV11-2 | TGTGCCAGCAGCTGGGAGGCAGCGGGGGGGCGCGATACGCAGTATTTT | CASSWEAAGGRDTQYF
- | TRBJ1-1 | - | TRBV6-5 | TGTGCCAGCAGTTACGTACGGGACACTGAAGCTTTCTTT | CASSYVRDTEAFF
- | TRBJ1-2 | TRBD1 | TRBV4-1 | TGCGCCAGCAGCCAACAGGGGGTAGGCGGCTACACCTTC | CASSQQGVGGYTF
- | TRBJ2-1 | TRBD2 | TRBV7-9 | TGTGCCAGCAGCTTAATTAGCGGGGGTGGGAATGAGCAGTTCTTC | CASSLISGGGNEQFF
- | TRBJ2-7 | - | TRBV3-1/TRBV3-2 | TGTGCCAGCAGCCGGGGCGACAGATGGAGCGAGCAGTACTTC | CASSRGDRWSEQYF
- | TRBJ1-2 | - | TRBV6-4 | TGTGCCAGCAGAGAGTCAGGGATTAGTCATGGCTACACCTTC | CASRESGISHGYTF
- | TRBJ2-1 | - | TRBV24-1 | TGTGCCACGAAGAGGGAGGGGGGTAGGAATGAGCAGTTCTTC | CATKREGGRNEQFF
- | TRBJ1-2 | TRBD1 | TRBV5-1 | TGCGCCAGCAGCTCGACAGGGGTCTATGGCTACACCTTC | CASSSTGVYGYTF
- | TRBJ2-3 | TRBD1 | TRBV5-1 | TGCGCCGGCAGCACGCTTGGGACAGGGGGAGATACGCAGTATTTT | CAGSTLGTGGDTQYF
few | TRBJ2-1 | TRBD1 | TRBV29-1 | TGCAGCGTCCCATTAACAGGGGGCAAGTCCTACAATGAGCAGTTCTTC | CSVPLTGGKSYNEQFF
- | TRBJ2-3 | TRBD2 | TRBV11-3 | TGTGCCAGCAGCAACAGCTACAGCGGGGGGCTTGGTACGCAGTATTTT | CASSNSYSGGLGTQYF
- | TRBJ1-4 | TRBD1 | TRBV9 | TGTGCCAGCAGCGTAGCTCCGGGACAGGGGAATGAAAAACTGTTTTTT | CASSVAPGQGNEKLFF
- | TRBJ1-5 | - | TRBV12-3/TRBV12-4 | TGTGCCAGCAGGGGCAGGGCTCAACCCCAGCATTTT | CASRGRAQPQHF
- | TRBJ1-3 | TRBD1 | TRBV6-6 | TGTGCCAGCAGTCAGGACAGGGGACCTGGAAACACCATATATTTT | CASSQDRGPGNTIYF
- | TRBJ2-2 | TRBD1 | TRBV10-3 | TGTGCCATCAGCGGGACAGGGGGAAGTAACGGGGAGCTGTTTTTT | CAISGTGGSNGELFF
- | TRBJ2-4 | TRBD2 | TRBV7-9 | TGTGCCAGCAGCTCTAGCGGGGTGGGGGCCAAAAACATTCAGTACTTC | CASSSSGVGAKNIQYF
few | TRBJ2-1 | TRBD1 | TRBV3-1/TRBV3-2 | TGTGCCAGCAGCCCCCGGGGACAGTACAATGAGCAGTTCTTC | CASSPRGQYNEQFF
- | TRBJ1-6 | - | TRBV7-2 | TGTGCCAGCAGCTTAGTCGGGGATTCACCCCTCCACTTT | CASSLVGDSPLHF
- | TRBJ2-7 | TRBD1 | TRBV18 | TGTGCCAGCTCACCACAGGGGGCATCTTACGAGCAGTACTTC | CASSPQGASYEQYF
- | TRBJ1-2 | TRBD1 | TRBV6-5 | TGTGCCAGCAGTCGAGGGGGCGCGCTTGGCTACACCTTC | CASSRGGALGYTF
- | TRBJ1-3 | - | TRBV5-5 | TGTGCCAGCACCACTTTAAGCTCTGGAAACACCATATATTTT | CASTTLSSGNTIYF
few | TRBJ2-1 | TRBD2 | TRBV4-3 | TGCGCCAGCAGCCCACGGACTAGTGCCGCCTACAATGAGCAGTTCTTC | CASSPRTSAAYNEQFF
- | TRBJ2-7 | - | TRBV2 | TGTGCCAGCAGCGGGGGTCTCTACGAGCAGTACTTC | CASSGGLYEQYF
- | TRBJ2-1 | TRBD1 | TRBV7-9 | TGTGCCAGCAGCCCAAAGGTCCGGGACAGGGAGTACAATGAGCAGTTCTTC | CASSPKVRDREYNEQFF